These T cell receptor beta chains were read from a single sample in a study of cytomegalovirus exposure and HLA in healthy donors. Assay: immunoSEQ multiplex PCR; the TCRdb copy retains only in-frame clones and omits some. This sample has 150,000 or so clones, with over 65% found just once. Source material: PBMCs. These receptors all come from a man aged 40-49 years in good health and CMV-seropositive. CDR3s include the opening cysteine and the closing phenylalanine or tryptophan. The D gene is left open where the match is weak. Only part of the rows carry a size: once, few, many, or a class if the clone is expanded.

D gene,clone size,J gene,V gene,CDR3 DNA,CDR3 protein
TRBD1,NA,TRBJ2-7,TRBV2,TGTGCCAGCAGTGAAGCGCCACAGGGGATCTACGAGCAGTACTTC,CASSEAPQGIYEQYF
NA,NA,TRBJ2-3,TRBV5-1,TGCGCCAGCAGAACCCAAGGGGGGGGCCCTAGCACAGATACGCAGTATTTT,CASRTQGGGPSTDTQYF
NA,NA,TRBJ1-5,TRBV28,TGTGCCAGCAGGGGGGGACTTAATCAGCCCCAGCATTTT,CASRGGLNQPQHF
NA,NA,TRBJ2-7,TRBV7-2,TGTGCCAGCAGCTTAGTAGAGTCCTACGAGCAGTACTTC,CASSLVESYEQYF
NA,once,TRBJ1-5,TRBV30,TGTGCCTGGAGCCTAGACGTCCAGCCCCAGCATTTT,CAWSLDVQPQHF
NA,NA,TRBJ2-2,TRBV5-1,TGCGCCAGCAGCCCTCAGGTGAACACCGGGGAGCTGTTTTTT,CASSPQVNTGELFF
NA,NA,TRBJ2-2,TRBV7-3,TGTGCCAGCAGCCAGAACGGGGAGCTGTTTTTT,CASSQNGELFF
TRBD1,NA,TRBJ2-1,TRBV28,TGTGCCAGCAGTCCTGGGACAGGGCTTGTCCATGAGCAGTTCTTC,CASSPGTGLVHEQFF
TRBD1,few,TRBJ1-2,TRBV11-1,TGTGCCAGCAGCTTGCAGGGGGCTGACGGCTACACCTTC,CASSLQGADGYTF
NA,NA,TRBJ2-5,TRBV7-9,TGTGCCAGCAGCTTAGAGCGGATTTCTTACTTC,CASSLERISYF
TRBD1,few,TRBJ2-5,TRBV11-2,TGTGCCAGCAGCCGAGTCGACAGGGGTGAGACCCAGTACTTC,CASSRVDRGETQYF
NA,NA,TRBJ2-2,TRBV5-4,TGTGCCAGCACCCGGAGGGGCGGGACGAACACCGGGGAGCTGTTTTTT,CASTRRGGTNTGELFF
TRBD1,NA,TRBJ2-7,TRBV13,TGTGCCAGCAGCCCAGGGACAGGGAACTACGAGCAGTACTTC,CASSPGTGNYEQYF
NA,few,TRBJ1-2,TRBV28,TGTGCCAGCAGTCTCCTCGGGGGGGGGCTCGGCTACACCTTC,CASSLLGGGLGYTF
TRBD2,few,TRBJ2-5,TRBV18,TGTGCCACCGCAGGGACTAGACAAGAGACCCAGTACTTC,CATAGTRQETQYF
NA,NA,TRBJ1-5,TRBV5-4,TGTGCCAGCAGCTTGGCAGGGTATGATCAGCCCCAGCATTTT,CASSLAGYDQPQHF
NA,NA,TRBJ2-7,TRBV5-1,TGCGCCAGCAGCTTTTCTAGCGAGTCCTACGAGCAGTACTTC,CASSFSSESYEQYF
NA,NA,TRBJ1-1,TRBV18,TGTGCCAGCTCACCTTCCGTTTCCTTGACTGAAGCTTTCTTT,CASSPSVSLTEAFF
NA,NA,TRBJ2-5,TRBV7-6,TGTGCCAGCAGCTTAACGGGCCGGGACTCTCCCCAGTACTTC,CASSLTGRDSPQYF
NA,NA,TRBJ2-1,TRBV5-4,TGTGCCAGCAGCTCCCGTTCAGGGTCCTACAATGAGCAGTTCTTC,CASSSRSGSYNEQFF
NA,NA,TRBJ2-2,TRBV5-5,TGTGCCAGCAGCTTCGAACACTACGCCGGGGAGCTGTTTTTT,CASSFEHYAGELFF
NA,NA,TRBJ2-7,TRBV5-4,TGTGCCAGCGGGGTGGGGGGAAGCTACGAGCAGTACTTC,CASGVGGSYEQYF
TRBD2,NA,TRBJ2-3,TRBV18,TGTGCCAGCTCACCAAGTAGGACTAGTGGAGATACGCAGTATTTT,CASSPSRTSGDTQYF
TRBD2,NA,TRBJ2-1,TRBV10-3,TGTGCCACCGGTAGCGGGAGAGACAATGAGCAGTTCTTC,CATGSGRDNEQFF
TRBD1,NA,TRBJ1-1,TRBV11-2,TGTGCCAGCAGCACGGGACAGGGAGGGAACACTGAAGCTTTCTTT,CASSTGQGGNTEAFF
TRBD1,few,TRBJ2-5,TRBV28,TGTGCCAGCAGTCTAACAGGGGGAGGCGAGACCCAGTACTTC,CASSLTGGGETQYF
TRBD2,NA,TRBJ2-7,TRBV19,TGTGCCAGTAGTAGTTCTAGCGGGATCTCCTACGAGCAGTACTTC,CASSSSSGISYEQYF
TRBD1,NA,TRBJ2-1,TRBV6-1,TGTGCCAGCAGTGGGACAGGGGGATACAATGAGCAGTTCTTC,CASSGTGGYNEQFF
NA,NA,TRBJ1-5,TRBV5-8,TGTGCCAGCGGGACATGGGGCAATCAGCCCCAGCATTTT,CASGTWGNQPQHF
TRBD1,NA,TRBJ2-7,TRBV6-1,TGTGCCAGCAGTGGGACAGGGCCACCCATATACGAGCAGTACTTC,CASSGTGPPIYEQYF
TRBD2,NA,TRBJ2-7,TRBV28,TGTGCCAGCAGTCCCTCGGGACTAGCGATGAGTTGGTACGAGCAGTACTTC,CASSPSGLAMSWYEQYF
TRBD2,NA,TRBJ2-3,TRBV25-1,TGTGCCAGCAGTCCTCTAGCGGGAGAGGGCACAGATACGCAGTATTTT,CASSPLAGEGTDTQYF
NA,NA,TRBJ1-5,TRBV7-9,TGTGCCAGCAGCGGGGGCTGGGACAATCAGCCCCAGCATTTT,CASSGGWDNQPQHF
TRBD1,once,TRBJ2-7,TRBV28,TGTGCCAGCAGAAGAACAGGGGGATCCTACGAGCAGTACTTC,CASRRTGGSYEQYF
NA,NA,TRBJ2-2,TRBV25-1,TGTGCCAGCAGTGAATTCAGCACCGGGGAGCTGTTTTTT,CASSEFSTGELFF
TRBD2,few,TRBJ2-1,TRBV18,TGTGCCAGCTCACCACTGAGCGGGAGGGAAGATGAGCAGTTCTTC,CASSPLSGREDEQFF
TRBD1,NA,TRBJ2-7,TRBV5-6,TGTGCCAGCAGTTTCGGACAGGGTCGATACGAGCAGTACTTC,CASSFGQGRYEQYF
TRBD1,NA,TRBJ2-5,TRBV28,TGTGCCAGCAGTTTTTTGGGACAGGGGGAAGCGGAGACCCAGTACTTC,CASSFLGQGEAETQYF
NA,NA,TRBJ2-7,TRBV6-1,TGTGCCAGCTCCTCAGGGGTCTACGAGCAGTACTTC,CASSSGVYEQYF
TRBD2,once,TRBJ2-7,TRBV9,TGTGCCAGCAGCCCCTCAACGGGACTAGCGGAACGAGAGCAGTACTTC,CASSPSTGLAEREQYF